This passage covers 3 T cell receptor beta chains from one sample sequenced in a study of T cell repertoires in cytomegalovirus infection. TCRdb used MiXCR to reprocess the reads, holding one entry per CDR3 protein. The repertoire holds around 740,000 distinct CDR3 sequences, with roughly 35% as singletons. The sequenced sample consisted of PBMCs. These receptors all stem from a human donor in good health (CMV status not recorded). Some clones in this sample may be carry-over from other donors' samples.

V and J are TRBV5-6 and TRBJ2-1; D remains unclear. Germline CDR1 is SGHDT and CDR2 is YYEEEE. V lost 2 bases, J lost 6 bases, and 9 bases lay in between. CDR3 length equals 13 residues. CDR3 amino acids: CASSFGLSNEQFF. The CDR3 DNA reads as TGTGCCAGCAGCTTCGGTCTGTCCAATGAGCAGTTCTTC.

Regarding this clonotype: This may stem from a read error, because a much larger clone lies one nucleotide away. The chain recombines TRBV7-6 with TRBJ2-2; either TRBD1 or TRBD2 may fit D (5 bases each). The germline V gene encodes CDR1 SGHVS and CDR2 FNYEAQ. Trimming cost V 0 bases and J 4 bases, with 6 bases left between them. The CDR3 is 14 residues long. CDR3 sequence: CASSLAGTTGELFF. CDR3 in DNA: TGTGCCAGCAGCTTAGCCGGGACCACCGGGGAGCTGTTTTTT.

A single count supports this clonotype. A read error may produce the germline difference seen at one junction end. This chain connects TRBV27 to TRBJ1-1, with a weak D call TRBD1 (6 bases). Germline V CDR1 and CDR2: MNHEY, SMNVEV (reference sequence). This CDR3 contains 13 residues. CDR3 nucleotide sequence: TGTGCCAGCAGTACTTTCAGGGGCACTGAATCTTTCTTT. It specifies CASSTFRGTESFF.